Below, one T cell receptor (beta chain) is given with its context. The antigen remains undetermined. Profiled with immunoSEQ multiplex PCR; TCRdb holds only in-frame clones, not every one. Here the sample spans approximately 89,000 clones, 85% to 95% being singletons. V gave up 6 bases and J gave up 7 bases; unmatched junction bases: 6. The germline V gene encodes CDR1 MNHEY and CDR2 SVGAGI. The CDR3 has 14 amino acids. This record belongs to a study of graft-versus-host responses after intestinal transplantation. Overall study: Recipients were all induced with anti-thymocyte globulin, then given tacrolimus and steroids for around 3 years. Study-wide points: Some GvH clones were seen earlier in gut or blood, suggesting intestinal origin.

The material sequenced was unstimulated CD8+ T cells sorted from spleen or lymph node cells, taken before transplant. This clonotype was obtained from a human donor who was the organ donor for an intestinal transplant. The chain combines TRBV6-5 with TRBJ1-4; 9 bases are a match to TRBD1. The CDR3 nucleotides are TGTGCCAGCAGCGCGACAGGGGGAATTGAAAAACTGTTTTTT. This translates into CASSATGGIEKLFF.